The 29 T cell receptor beta chains presented below share a single source sample, sequenced in a study of T cell responses to AZD1222 COVID-19 vaccine. The table came from immunoSEQ multiplex PCR; TCRdb's copy has only in-frame clones and leaves some out. The data contain some 150,000 clones, 87% of them singletons. This specimen consisted of peripheral blood, obtained 28 days after the second AZD1222 dose. The receptor source for this set is an adult who received the AZD1222 COVID-19 vaccine.

The J gene is TRBJ1-1, the V gene TRBV5-1, with a weak D call TRBD1 (5 bases). Trimming shortened V by 0 bases and J by 7 bases, and 13 bases separated the two germline ends. The CDR3 loop spans 14 amino acids. Germline assignment: CDR1 SGHRS and CDR2 YFSETQ. The CDR3 sequence is CASSLEQAGLEAFF. The CDR3, as DNA: TGCGCCAGCAGCTTGGAGCAGGCAGGGCTTGAAGCTTTCTTT.

V is TRBV6-2 or TRBV6-3 and J is TRBJ1-4; TRBD1 aligns across 10 bases. Germline CDR1 MNHEY, CDR2 SVGEGT. Losses at the gene ends were 2 bases for V and 10 bases for J; bases not matched to a gene: 7. The CDR3 covers 15 residues. The CDR3 spells CASSYGGQGFRKLFF. CDR3 DNA: TGTGCCAGCAGTTACGGGGGACAGGGGTTTCGAAAACTGTTTTTT.

Of note for this clone: The junction and the germline gene differ at one end; a read error may be behind it. The V and J genes are TRBV19 and TRBJ1-1; 8 bases line up with TRBD1. The CDR3 length is 12 residues. Per the germline V gene, CDR1 is LNHDA and CDR2 is SQIVND (reference sequence). The CDR3 DNA is TGTGCCAGTAGTGTAGACAGGGGTGAAGCTTTCTTT. This codes for CASSVDRGEAFF.

The chain links TRBV24-1 to TRBJ1-5, with 7 bases fitting TRBD1. CDR1 and CDR2 (germline): KGHDR, SFDVKD. The CDR3 runs to 17 residues. Trimming cost V 7 bases and J 11 bases; bases outside gene matches: 22. CDR3 nucleotide sequence: TGTGCCACCAGACCTGACAGGGAGAAAAACCCCCGAGAGGCCCAGCATTTT. As protein: CATRPDREKNPREAQHF.

The chain combines TRBV6-5 with TRBJ2-7; D possibly corresponds to TRBD2 (5 bases). The ends were cut back, 5 bases at V and 9 bases at J, with 14 bases in the middle. Looked up from germline, CDR1 is MNHEY and CDR2 is SVGAGI. There are 12 residues in the CDR3. CDR3 sequence: CASSRRVAGQYF. Written as DNA, the CDR3 is TGTGCCAGCAGTCGGCGTGTTGCGGGGCAGTACTTC.

The chain joins TRBV29-1 to TRBJ1-2; no clear D. The CDR3 sequence is 12 residues long. Per the germline V gene, CDR1 is SQVTM and CDR2 is ANQGSEA. The germline V and J ends were trimmed by 5 bases and 5 bases, with 12 bases remaining between them. This CDR3 reads CSVLEGIYGYTF. The DNA for the CDR3 is TGCAGCGTTCTAGAAGGGATTTATGGCTACACCTTC.

J is TRBJ2-1 and V is TRBV3-1 (or the pseudogene TRBV3-2); 12 bases line up with TRBD2. Germline V CDR1 and CDR2: LGHDT, YNNKEL (reference sequence). This CDR3 is 23 amino acids long. J was trimmed by 4 bases and V by 0 bases; bases with no gene match: 22. The CDR3 sequence: CASSQEGSSTSGRPSGPYNEQFF. Written as DNA, the CDR3 is TGTGCCAGCAGCCAAGAAGGGTCCTCAACTAGCGGGAGGCCTTCGGGCCCATACAATGAGCAGTTCTTC.

Concerning this clone itself: The same CDR3 is also encoded by other DNA sequences in this sample. The chain has TRBV3-1 (or the pseudogene TRBV3-2) and TRBJ1-5; D is ambiguous. Germline CDR1 reads LGHDT; CDR2 reads YNNKEL (reference sequence). Trimming stripped 1 base from V and 4 bases from J, with 14 bases between. The CDR3 sequence is 16 residues long. This CDR3 reads CASSQGVGVSNQPQHF. CDR3 nucleotide sequence: TGTGCCAGCAGCCAAGGAGTTGGGGTGAGTAATCAGCCCCAGCATTTT.

The chain carries TRBV7-8 and TRBJ2-2; D may be TRBD2 (6 bases). CDR1 and CDR2 (germline): SGHVS, FQNEAQ. The V gene lost 5 bases and the J gene lost 2 bases, with 18 bases spanning the gap. CDR3 length: 17 amino acids. CDR3 DNA sequence: TGTGCCAGCAGCCCCCGCCCTGCTAGCGCTAACACCGGGGAGCTGTTTTTT. Translated: CASSPRPASANTGELFF.

V gene TRBV7-8 combines with J gene TRBJ1-4, with D possibly TRBD1 on 5 matching bases. The CDR3 extends over 16 amino acids. CDR1 is SGHVS, CDR2 FQNEAQ, per germline. V dropped 5 bases and J dropped 0 bases, with 13 bases sitting between them. CDR3 sequence (DNA): TGTGCCAGCAGCGCCCGGGACTTTGCAACTAATGAAAAACTGTTTTTT. The encoded protein is CASSARDFATNEKLFF.

The J gene is TRBJ1-5, the V gene TRBV4-3; no clear D. This CDR3 is 13 amino acids long. The germline gives CDR1 LGHNA, CDR2 YSLEER. The V end lost 0 bases, the J end lost 6 bases, and 6 bases lay between the germline ends. The CDR3 region is CASSQDILQPQHF. CDR3 DNA: TGCGCCAGCAGCCAAGACATACTTCAGCCCCAGCATTTT.

This chain links TRBV27 with TRBJ2-7; tentatively, D is TRBD1 (6 bases). Deletions cut 2 bases from V and 4 bases from J, with 15 bases between. Germline V gene sequence: CDR1 MNHEY, CDR2 SMNVEV (reference sequence). The CDR3 has 15 amino acids. CDR3 protein: CASSLADRIGYEQYF. In nucleotides, the CDR3 is TGTGCCAGCAGTTTAGCCGACAGGATTGGTTACGAGCAGTACTTC.

V and J are TRBV5-4 and TRBJ1-3, with 8 bases that match TRBD1. Germline V gene lookup returns CDR1 SGHNT and CDR2 YYREEE (reference sequence). J gave up 0 bases and V 4 bases, and 9 bases lay outside the gene matches. The CDR3 spans 17 residues. DNA of the CDR3: TGTGCCAGCAGCACCGGACAGGGTCCGAGCTCTGGAAACACCATATATTTT. It encodes CASSTGQGPSSGNTIYF.

This clone has a single count. The V call is TRBV11-2, the J call TRBJ2-5; D might be TRBD1 or TRBD2, each matching 6 bases. The CDR3 sequence is 15 residues long. Germline-derived CDR1 and CDR2 are SGHAT and FQNNGV. V gave up 1 base and J gave up 4 bases, with 13 bases separating them. The CDR3 loop is CASSLGGAAGETQYF. The CDR3, as DNA: TGTGCCAGCAGCTTAGGGGGGGCCGCCGGAGAGACCCAGTACTTC.

The rearrangement joins TRBV7-3 to TRBJ2-3, with TRBD2 matching 10 bases. Losses at the gene ends were 5 bases for V and 1 base for J; bases not matched to a gene: 6. Per the germline V gene, CDR1 is SGHTA and CDR2 is FQGTGA. The CDR3 extends over 16 amino acids. CDR3 residues: CASSPRSGRGTDTQYF. The CDR3 bases are TGTGCCAGCAGCCCAAGGAGCGGGAGGGGCACAGATACGCAGTATTTT.

The chain uses TRBV27 and TRBJ2-7; D possibly corresponds to TRBD2 (5 bases). The CDR3 covers 13 residues. Germline CDR1 MNHEY, CDR2 SMNVEV (reference sequence). V lost 4 bases to trimming and J lost 4 bases, with 11 bases between them. The CDR3 loop is CASSSREGYEQYF. The CDR3 coding sequence is TGTGCCAGCAGTTCCCGGGAAGGGTACGAGCAGTACTTC.

The DNA for the CDR3 is TGTGCCAGTAGTATACTAGGGGCTGAGCAGTTCTTC. Translation gives CASSILGAEQFF. This chain uses TRBV19 with TRBJ2-1, with D possibly TRBD1 on 5 matching bases. The CDR3 contains 12 residues. Germline V gene lookup returns CDR1 LNHDA and CDR2 SQIVND (reference sequence). V gave up 2 bases and J gave up 9 bases, with 8 bases separating them.

This chain links TRBV3-1 (or the pseudogene TRBV3-2) with TRBJ1-1; possible D gene TRBD1, 6 bases. Germline values: CDR1 LGHDT, CDR2 YNNKEL (reference sequence). The length of the CDR3 is 14 residues. Trimming left V 4 bases short and J 1 base short, with 10 bases between. CDR3 sequence reads: CASSPLGGNTEAFF. The CDR3 bases are TGTGCCAGCAGCCCCCTAGGGGGGAACACTGAAGCTTTCTTT.

The rearrangement uses TRBV19 and TRBJ1-2, with 9 bases aligning to TRBD1. The CDR3 consists of 13 residues. Germline-derived CDR1 and CDR2 are LNHDA and SQIVND (reference sequence). V gave up 6 bases and J gave up 8 bases; unmatched junction bases: 7. The CDR3 region has the DNA TGTGCCAGTAGGGTACAGGGGGCGGAGGGCTACACCTTC. This codes for CASRVQGAEGYTF.

This clone has just one count. The V call is TRBV9, the J call TRBJ1-2; 7 positions match TRBD1. CDR3 size: 15 residues. In germline, CDR1 is SGDLS, CDR2 YYNGEE. J gave up 0 bases and V 5 bases, and 7 bases lay outside the gene matches. The CDR3 spells CASSAGQRTNYGYTF. The CDR3 coding sequence is TGTGCCAGCAGTGCGGGACAGCGAACTAACTATGGCTACACCTTC.

The chain's CDR3 is CASSVEDTDTQYF. CDR3 coding DNA: TGTGCCAGCAGCGTAGAGGACACAGATACGCAGTATTTT. This chain connects TRBV9 to TRBJ2-3, with D uncertain. Germline CDR1 SGDLS, CDR2 YYNGEE. V was cut by 0 bases and J by 2 bases, with 4 bases left in between. The CDR3 extends over 13 amino acids.

As regards this clone: A read error may produce the germline difference seen at one junction end. This chain links TRBV7-7 with TRBJ2-5, with a weak D call TRBD2 (5 bases). Germline lookup yields CDR1 SSHAT and CDR2 FNYEAQ (reference sequence). There are 14 residues in the CDR3. The CDR3 protein is CASSRGGEGETQYF. The CDR3 nucleotides read TGTGCTAGCAGCCGAGGAGGAGAGGGCGAGACCCAGTACTTC.

This clone was picked up one time. This chain joins TRBV24-1 and TRBJ1-4, with 7 bases lining up with TRBD1. CDR1 is KGHDR, CDR2 SFDVKD, per germline. V shed 2 bases and J 5 bases; nucleotides not matched to a gene: 4. The CDR3 sequence is 15 residues long. CDR3 region: CATSDSGQVNEKLFF. Written as DNA, the CDR3 is TGTGCCACCAGTGATTCCGGACAGGTCAATGAAAAACTGTTTTTT.

The V call is TRBV3-1 (or the pseudogene TRBV3-2), the J call TRBJ2-7, with 10 positions matching TRBD2. Germline CDR1 and CDR2: LGHDT and YNNKEL (reference sequence). This CDR3 region has 16 residues. Germline trimming cut 1 base from V and 4 bases from J; bases unmatched to any gene: 7. The CDR3 DNA sequence: TGTGCCAGCAGCCAAGTCGCTAGCGGGAGCGTTTACGAGCAGTACTTC. As protein: CASSQVASGSVYEQYF.

This clone was counted only a few times. CDR3 in DNA: TGTGCCTGGAGTTGGGGACGGGAGCTTGAGCAGTTCTTC. Protein sequence: CAWSWGRELEQFF. The chain links TRBV30 to TRBJ2-1, with a tentative D call TRBD2 (6 bases). The CDR3 runs to 13 residues. The V end lost 2 bases, the J end lost 9 bases, and 14 bases lay between the germline ends. Germline assignment: CDR1 GTSNPN and CDR2 SVGIG (reference sequence).

Written as DNA, the CDR3 is TGTGCCAGCAGTCAGGGCGACCGCGGAAACACCATATATTTT. Protein product: CASSQGDRGNTIYF. The V and J genes are TRBV11-3 and TRBJ1-3, with a possible D match to TRBD1 (5 bases). The germline V gene has CDR1 SGHNT and CDR2 YENEEA. The CDR3 totals 14 residues. V gave up 6 bases and J gave up 4 bases, with 13 bases separating them.

The chain uses TRBV6-2 or TRBV6-3 and TRBJ2-7; 13 nucleotides line up with TRBD2. Looked up from germline, CDR1 is MNHEY and CDR2 is SVGEGT. Germline trimming cut 5 bases from V and 6 bases from J; bases unmatched to any gene: 10. The CDR3 loop spans 16 amino acids. CDR3 DNA: TGTGCCAGCAGTACCCGGACTAGCGGGAGTAGAAGCGAGCAGTACTTC. Protein product: CASSTRTSGSRSEQYF.

The chain joins TRBV24-1 to TRBJ2-7, with a weak D call TRBD2 (6 bases). The CDR3 is 16 residues long. Trimming removed 1 base from V and 0 bases from J, with 12 bases in between. Germline loops: CDR1 KGHDR, CDR2 SFDVKD. CDR3 loop: CATSDFSGISSYEQYF. The CDR3 nucleotides are TGTGCCACCAGTGATTTTAGCGGAATTAGCTCCTACGAGCAGTACTTC.

The CDR3, as DNA: TGTGCCAGCAGCCAAGGGCTGAATGAGCAGTTCTTC. Encoded protein: CASSQGLNEQFF. The chain is built from TRBV14 and TRBJ2-1; D is uncertain. V lost 1 base and J 7 bases, leaving 5 bases between the germline ends. Germline loops: CDR1 SGHDN, CDR2 FVKESK. The CDR3 runs to 12 residues. The full variable domain, in which reference TRBV14 and TRBJ2-1 provide the parts outside the CDR3, is EAGVTQFPSHSVIEKGQTVTLRCDPISGHDNLYWYRRVMGKEIKFLLHFVKESKQDESGMPNNRFLAERTGGTYSTLKVQPAELEDSGVYFCASSQGLNEQFFGPGTRLTVL.